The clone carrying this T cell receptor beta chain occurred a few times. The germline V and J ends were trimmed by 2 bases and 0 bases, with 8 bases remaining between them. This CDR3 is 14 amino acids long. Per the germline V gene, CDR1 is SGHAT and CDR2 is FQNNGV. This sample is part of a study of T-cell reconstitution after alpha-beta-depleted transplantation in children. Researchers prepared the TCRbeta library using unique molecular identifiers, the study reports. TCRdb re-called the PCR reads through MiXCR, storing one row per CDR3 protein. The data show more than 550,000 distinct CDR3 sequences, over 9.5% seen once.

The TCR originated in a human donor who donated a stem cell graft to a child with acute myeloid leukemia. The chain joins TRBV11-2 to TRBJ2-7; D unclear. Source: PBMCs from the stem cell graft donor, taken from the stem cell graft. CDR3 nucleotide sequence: TGTGCCAGCAGCTTATATGGCAGCTCCTACGAGCAGTACTTC. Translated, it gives CASSLYGSSYEQYF. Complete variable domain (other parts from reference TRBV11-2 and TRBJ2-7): EAGVAQSPRYKIIEKRQSVAFWCNPISGHATLYWYQQILGQGPKLLIQFQNNGVVDDSQLPKDRFSAERLKGVDSTLKIQPAKLEDSAVYLCASSLYGSSYEQYFGPGTRLTVT.